This record looks at one T cell receptor beta chain sequence and its context. Its target is not known. Isolation of PBMCs gave at least 7 million cells per sample. The CDR3 length is 13 residues. V dropped 7 bases and J dropped 7 bases, with 16 bases sitting between them. CDR1 and CDR2 (germline): MNHEY, SVGEGT. These data come from a study of blood T cells in healthy people across ages. Study observations and caveats: Investigators treated diversity estimates from one million T cells as underestimates. Significant beta diversity loss was already apparent by age approximately 37, declining roughly linearly.

Next came a second PCR, run for about 6 to 11 cycles, which used a sample-barcoded 5' primer along with a J-beta primer mix. MiXCR, run by TCRdb on the 5' RACE reads, gives a single entry per CDR3 protein. The data show 550,000 to 750,000 distinct CDR3 sequences, 21% seen once. The chain is built from TRBV6-2 or TRBV6-3 and TRBJ1-2; D is ambiguous. The TCR sequence derives from a man in his 70s in good health. The sample taken for sequencing was blood. The DNA for the CDR3 is TGTGCCAGCACCGACCAACAGCTGTCTGGCTACACCTTC. It specifies CASTDQQLSGYTF.